The 2 T cell receptor beta chains reported below all come from one sample, sequenced in a study of response to subunit inactivated influenza vaccine. MiXCR was run by TCRdb on the RT-PCR reads, yielding one entry per CDR3 protein. Among under 950,000 distinct CDR3 sequences, about 20% were seen once, and the ten largest hold roughly a tenth. The specimen comprised PBMCs from blood, sampled 5 days after vaccination. These receptors originate from a middle-aged man who received an inactivated influenza vaccine.

This clonotype showed up just a few times. The V gene is TRBV5-5, the J gene TRBJ2-1; 12 nucleotides line up with TRBD2. After removal of 3 bases from V and 3 bases from J, the junction contained 4 bases not matched to a gene. CDR3 length: 16 residues. CDR1 and CDR2 (germline): SGHKS, YYEKEE (reference sequence). This chain's CDR3 is CASSSRLAGDYNEQFF. The CDR3, as DNA: TGTGCCAGCAGCTCCCGACTAGCGGGGGACTACAATGAGCAGTTCTTC.

This clonotype was seen a handful of times. This chain uses TRBV11-2 with TRBJ2-2; 7 bases agree with TRBD2. The CDR3 has 13 amino acids. Looked up from germline, CDR1 is SGHAT and CDR2 is FQNNGV. The J segment lost 6 bases and the V segment lost 5 bases, leaving 3 bases of the junction unmatched. CDR3 in DNA: TGTGCCAGCAGCCCCAGCGGGGCCGGGGAGCTGTTTTTT. Encoded protein: CASSPSGAGELFF.